These T cell receptor beta chains were read from a single sample in a study of shared clonotypes between healthy human individuals. Sequencing was performed with immunoSEQ multiplex PCR; in TCRdb, only in-frame clones are kept and a portion is missing. The sample holds approximately 650,000 clones; 95% to 96% are singletons and the top ten take 0.11%. Input material: naive CD8+ T cells sorted from blood. All receptors come from a woman aged 25 to 39 in good health. The CDR3 runs from the conserved cysteine through the conserved F or W. D genes are given only for firm matches. Clone size is shown for a subset of rows, as once, few, many or a class of expanded clone.

J | size | D | V | DNA | CDR3
TRBJ2-5 | - | TRBD2 | TRBV29-1 | TGCAGCGTTGAATCCCCCTCCCCTAGCGGGAGAGGCGGTTGGGAGACCCAGTACTTC | CSVESPSPSGRGGWETQYF
TRBJ2-1 | - | - | TRBV14 | TGTGCCAGCAGCCAGGAACCTCCTCCCTTAACTGTCAATGAGCAGTTCTTC | CASSQEPPPLTVNEQFF
TRBJ2-3 | - | - | TRBV4-2 | TGTGCCAGCAGCCAAGAAAAGATATCTCAGGGTACGCAGTATTTT | CASSQEKISQGTQYF
TRBJ2-7 | once | - | TRBV10-1 | TGCGCCAGCGGAGGGACAGCTACCTACGAGCAGTACTTC | CASGGTATYEQYF
TRBJ2-3 | - | - | TRBV28 | TGTGCCAGCAGTTTACGGCCACGGACCCCAGATACGCAGTATTTT | CASSLRPRTPDTQYF
TRBJ1-1 | - | - | TRBV27 | TGTGCCAGCAGTTTAAGGTCCCCGGACACTGAAGCTTTCTTT | CASSLRSPDTEAFF
TRBJ2-7 | - | - | TRBV27 | TGTGCCAGCAGCTACCGAGGGGGGGCGGCCTACGAGCAGTACTTC | CASSYRGGAAYEQYF
TRBJ2-4 | - | - | TRBV7-9 | TGTGCCAGCAGCCCCCAGGAGTCTATGGAAAACATTCAGTACTTC | CASSPQESMENIQYF
TRBJ2-1 | - | TRBD2 | TRBV2 | TGTGCCAGCAGTCCCGAGATCGGGGGGACTTACAATGAGCAGTTCTTC | CASSPEIGGTYNEQFF
TRBJ1-1 | - | - | TRBV4-1 | TGCGCCAGCAGTCCCAGTTTCGACACTGAAGCTTTCTTT | CASSPSFDTEAFF
TRBJ2-1 | - | TRBD2 | TRBV5-6 | TGTGCCAGCAGCACGGGACTAGCGTTGGGTGAGCAGTTCTTC | CASSTGLALGEQFF
TRBJ2-5 | - | - | TRBV7-6 | TGTGCCAGCAGCCTCGGACTCCTCTCGGGCGTGCAGTACTTC | CASSLGLLSGVQYF
TRBJ2-7 | once | TRBD1 | TRBV6-5 | TGTGCCAGCAGTATCCAGGGGGCCCGGTACGAGCAGTACTTC | CASSIQGARYEQYF
TRBJ1-1 | - | - | TRBV27 | TGTGCCAGCACCACAGGGCTGGGGAACACTGAAGCTTTCTTT | CASTTGLGNTEAFF
TRBJ2-7 | - | TRBD1 | TRBV6-1 | TGTGCCAGCAGTGAGCCCCGACAGGGAATAGGCGAGCAGTACTTC | CASSEPRQGIGEQYF
TRBJ1-5 | - | TRBD1 | TRBV7-8 | TGTGCCAGCAGCACCGGGACAGGCCATAGCAATCAGCCCCAGCATTTT | CASSTGTGHSNQPQHF
TRBJ2-1 | - | TRBD2 | TRBV5-1 | TGCGCCAGCAGCCCGGGGACTAGTAGGCGGAGTGAGCAGTTCTTC | CASSPGTSRRSEQFF
TRBJ1-3 | - | - | TRBV27 | TGTGCCAGCAGTTTAGGAGGGGCTGGAAACACCATATATTTT | CASSLGGAGNTIYF
TRBJ1-1 | - | - | TRBV6-5 | TGTGCCAGCAGTTACTCGGTATCAGGCGACAACACTGAAGCTTTCTTT | CASSYSVSGDNTEAFF
TRBJ2-7 | - | - | TRBV7-9 | TGTGCCAGCCGGGCTGATCATAGCTACGAGCAGTACTTC | CASRADHSYEQYF
TRBJ1-5 | - | - | TRBV7-9 | TGTGCCAGCAGCTTCGGATTCGGGCTCCAGCCCCAGCATTTT | CASSFGFGLQPQHF
TRBJ2-3 | - | - | TRBV9 | TGTGCCAGCAGCCCCCTTAGCACAGATACGCAGTATTTT | CASSPLSTDTQYF
TRBJ2-7 | - | - | TRBV27 | TGTGCCAGCAGAACCTCCTCAGGGGAGGGGTACTTC | CASRTSSGEGYF
TRBJ2-2 | - | - | TRBV6-1 | TGTGCCAGCAGATCGAACACCGGGGAGCTGTTTTTT | CASRSNTGELFF
TRBJ2-7 | - | - | TRBV27 | TGTGCCAGCAGTTTAAGTGAACTGCCCTACGAGCAGTACTTC | CASSLSELPYEQYF
TRBJ2-5 | - | - | TRBV28 | TGTGCCAGCACCCCTCTCCCTAGGGGGGTAGAAGAGACCCAGTACTTC | CASTPLPRGVEETQYF
TRBJ2-7 | - | TRBD1 | TRBV28 | TGTGCCAGCAATCTGGGACAGGGAGTCGCCTACGAGCAGTACTTC | CASNLGQGVAYEQYF
TRBJ2-1 | - | TRBD1 | TRBV27 | TGTGCCAGCAGTACTACAGGGGCCTCCTACAATGAGCAGTTCTTC | CASSTTGASYNEQFF
TRBJ2-1 | - | - | TRBV29-1 | TGCAGCGTTACACCGAGCTACAATGAGCAGTTCTTC | CSVTPSYNEQFF
TRBJ1-5 | - | TRBD1 | TRBV28 | TGTGCCAGCGAGTCCTCGACAGGGGCTAGCAATCAGCCCCAGCATTTT | CASESSTGASNQPQHF
TRBJ2-5 | - | - | TRBV11-2 | TGTGCCAGCAGCTTAGAGGGCGGAGAGACCCAGTACTTC | CASSLEGGETQYF
TRBJ1-2 | - | - | TRBV7-9 | TGTGCCAGCAGCACAGAAATGGGTGCCTTCCCCTATGGCTACACCTTC | CASSTEMGAFPYGYTF
TRBJ1-5 | - | TRBD1 | TRBV30 | TGTGCCTGGAGTGTACGGGGTAAAGGGGGCTTTTATCAGCCCCAGCATTTT | CAWSVRGKGGFYQPQHF
TRBJ1-2 | - | - | TRBV20-1 | TGCAGTGCCACAGGTTTTGGCTACACCTTC | CSATGFGYTF
TRBJ2-7 | - | TRBD1 | TRBV28 | TGTGCCAGCAGTTTTTTGGGGACAGGGGGCGAGCAGTACTTC | CASSFLGTGGEQYF
TRBJ2-5 | - | - | TRBV5-4 | TGTGCCAGCAGGGGGGATAGGGAGACCCAGTACTTC | CASRGDRETQYF
TRBJ2-7 | - | TRBD2 | TRBV4-1 | TGCGCCAGCAGCCACAGACTAGCGGGAGGATACGAGCAGTACTTC | CASSHRLAGGYEQYF
TRBJ1-1 | - | TRBD1 | TRBV11-2 | TGTGCCAGCAGCCCTCCGACAGGGATGAACACTGAAGCTTTCTTT | CASSPPTGMNTEAFF
TRBJ2-7 | - | TRBD1 | TRBV27 | TGTGCCAGCAGCTCGGGACAGGCCGCCTACGAGCAGTACTTC | CASSSGQAAYEQYF
TRBJ2-1 | - | TRBD2 | TRBV6-4 | TGTGCCAGCAGTGACCTAGCGGGGTATGAGCAGTTCTTC | CASSDLAGYEQFF
TRBJ1-5 | - | TRBD1 | TRBV27 | TGTGCCAGCAGTTCCGGGACAGGGTTAAATCAGCCCCAGCATTTT | CASSSGTGLNQPQHF
TRBJ2-7 | - | - | TRBV2 | TGTGCCAGCAGTGGTGACTGGACCTACGAGCAGTACTTC | CASSGDWTYEQYF
TRBJ1-4 | - | - | TRBV4-1 | TGCGCCAGCAGCCAAGATCGGGGCCCCAGAGGTGAAAAACTGTTTTTT | CASSQDRGPRGEKLFF
TRBJ1-1 | - | - | TRBV6-5 | TGTGCCAGCAGGAAGACAGGAAGCACTGAAGCTTTCTTT | CASRKTGSTEAFF
TRBJ2-7 | once | TRBD2 | TRBV5-1 | TGCGCCAGCAGCTTAGCGGGGGGATGGGACGAGCAGTACTTC | CASSLAGGWDEQYF
TRBJ2-1 | - | - | TRBV18 | TGTGCCAGCTCACCCCCCGGGAGCTCCTACAATGAGCAGTTCTTC | CASSPPGSSYNEQFF
TRBJ2-4 | - | - | TRBV27 | TGTGCCAGCAGTTTATTGGGGGTATTTGACAACATTCAGTACTTC | CASSLLGVFDNIQYF
TRBJ2-5 | - | - | TRBV21-1 | TGTGCCAGCAGCAAAGAAGTTGGTAGGTATTTCGAGACCCAGTACTTC | CASSKEVGRYFETQYF
TRBJ1-3 | - | TRBD1 | TRBV28 | TGTGCCAGCAGCCATCCCGGGACAGAGACTGGAAACACCATATATTTT | CASSHPGTETGNTIYF
TRBJ2-1 | - | - | TRBV29-1 | TGCAGCTATCGATACTCCCATGAGCAGTTCTTC | CSYRYSHEQFF
TRBJ2-2 | few | - | TRBV9 | TGTGCCAGCAGCGTAGAGGCCGGGGAGCTGTTTTTT | CASSVEAGELFF
TRBJ2-1 | - | - | TRBV7-2 | TGTGCCAGCAGCGAGGCGGGGCCCTATGTCAATGAGCAGTTCTTC | CASSEAGPYVNEQFF
TRBJ1-5 | - | TRBD1 | TRBV6-1 | TGTGCCAGCAGTGAAGCCCCGGGACAGGGGGTTTATAGCAATCAGCCCCAGCATTTT | CASSEAPGQGVYSNQPQHF
TRBJ2-3 | - | - | TRBV28 | TGTGCCAGCAGTTCGGGACCCGGTGGGATTAATACGCAGTATTTT | CASSSGPGGINTQYF
TRBJ2-7 | - | TRBD2 | TRBV6-5 | TGTGCCAGCAGTTATCTAGCGGGAATCTACGAGCAGTACTTC | CASSYLAGIYEQYF